The 8 T cell receptor beta chains below were found in one sample sequenced in a study of T cells after yellow fever vaccination. TCRdb itself ran the 5' RACE reads through MiXCR, one entry per CDR3 protein. The data hold 620,000 or so distinct CDR3 sequences, with approximately 13% observed a single time. Sequenced material: PBMCs, taken on the day of the yellow fever booster vaccination. Receptors originate from a man aged 25-45 years who received the YFV17D yellow fever vaccine.

This clonotype was found a few times. The V call is TRBV7-6, the J call TRBJ2-6; unclear D gene. The germline CDR1 and CDR2 sequences are SGHVS and FNYEAQ. V was cut by 1 base and J by 0 bases, with 13 bases left in between. CDR3 size: 18 residues. CDR3 coding DNA: TGTGCCAGCAGCTTAGACAGCGACAAACCCTCTGGGGCCAACGTCCTGACTTTC. This encodes CASSLDSDKPSGANVLTF.

This clonotype was picked up a small number of times. V and J are TRBV20-1 and TRBJ2-7, with D perhaps given as TRBD1 or TRBD2 (5 bases each). CDR1 is DFQATT and CDR2 is SNEGSKA in the germline V gene (reference sequence). The CDR3 is 14 residues long. V lost 5 bases to trimming and J lost 3 bases, with 17 bases between them. For the CDR3, the DNA is TGCAGTGCTTCCGTGAGGGGCCTTGACTACGAGCAGTACTTC. It codes for CSASVRGLDYEQYF.

CDR3 in amino acids: CASSYSGTLNNEQFF. The CDR3 region has the DNA TGTGCCAGCAGTTACTCCGGGACTTTAAACAATGAGCAGTTCTTC. This sequence joins TRBV6-2 or TRBV6-3 and TRBJ2-1, with a possible D match to TRBD2 (6 bases). V gave up 0 bases and J gave up 5 bases, with 11 bases separating them. The CDR3 spans 15 residues. CDR1 and CDR2 from the germline V gene are MNHEY and SVGEGT.

The chain couples TRBV29-1 to TRBJ2-7; D is perhaps TRBD1 (6 bases). Germline V gene sequence: CDR1 SQVTM, CDR2 ANQGSEA. Trimming left V 3 bases short and J 2 bases short, with 11 bases between. This CDR3 is built from 13 residues. For the CDR3, the DNA is TGCAGCGTTGAGGACAGATATACCTACGAGCAGTACTTC. It encodes CSVEDRYTYEQYF.

This clonotype was recorded at least ten times. The V call is TRBV29-1, the J call TRBJ2-2; the D gene could be TRBD1 or TRBD2 (5 bases each). Germline V CDR1 and CDR2: SQVTM, ANQGSEA. Between the trimmed V and J ends, which lost 6 bases and 6 bases, there was a span of 14 bases. The CDR3 runs to 13 residues. CDR3 coding DNA: TGCAGCGTCGAAAGAGGGGTCCCCGGGGAGCTGTTTTTT. Translating gives CSVERGVPGELFF.

The count of this clonotype is one. The V and J genes are TRBV2 and TRBJ2-5; D might be TRBD2 (6 bases). CDR1 SNHLY and CDR2 FYNNEI come from the germline V gene. The CDR3 covers 18 residues. V was trimmed by 11 bases and J by 7 bases, leaving 35 bases between them. The CDR3 loop is CAFSLMTGEGLTSGTQYF. CDR3 DNA sequence: TGTGCCTTCAGTTTAATGACGGGAGAAGGCCTAACCTCGGGGACCCAGTACTTC.

This rearrangement joins TRBV5-1 to TRBJ2-6; D uncertain. There are 14 residues in the CDR3. Between the trimmed V and J ends, which lost 0 bases and 3 bases, there was a span of 4 bases. Per germline, CDR1 SGHRS and CDR2 YFSETQ. CDR3 amino acids: CASSLEGGANVLTF. As DNA, the CDR3 is TGCGCCAGCAGCTTGGAAGGTGGGGCCAACGTCCTGACTTTC.

This clonotype was observed once. The V and J genes are TRBV20-1 and TRBJ2-7; D uncertain. Trimming stripped 3 bases from V and 3 bases from J, with 15 bases between. This CDR3 is 14 amino acids long. In germline, CDR1 is DFQATT, CDR2 SNEGSKA (reference sequence). CDR3 DNA sequence: TGCAGTGCTAGGCTGGACGGGCGTCTCTACGAGCAGTACTTC. It codes for CSARLDGRLYEQYF.